The clone carrying this T cell receptor beta chain was recorded a few times. Its antigen is unknown. The data originate from a study of T-cell reconstitution after alpha-beta-depleted transplantation in children. Study-level findings and limits: Where alpha-beta T cells came from about two months after transplant was reportedly several hundred expanded graft clones. Hyperexpanded clones declined; after one year, newly produced T cells mostly supplied diversity. For some patients, TCRbeta diversity was high at day 60 because of recipient T cells and thymic progenitors that survived.

Unique molecular identifiers were incorporated into the prepared TCRbeta library. TCRdb itself ran the PCR reads through MiXCR, one entry per CDR3 protein. This table has 500,000 to 750,000 distinct CDR3 sequences, 10% to 15% appearing once. The CDR3 consists of 15 residues. In germline, CDR1 is PRHDT, CDR2 FYEKMQ (reference sequence). Trimming took off 1 base at V and 5 bases at J, with 14 bases between the two ends. The source of this sequence is a male patient aged 10 to 17 who had a stem cell transplant for acute myeloid leukemia, so the T cells may come from the graft donor. The material was PBMCs, mostly from graft donor cells, obtained 360 days after TCRalphabeta/CD19-depleted stem cell transplant. V and J are TRBV13 and TRBJ2-5; D not certain. CDR3 sequence: CASSLVGRSPETQYF. The CDR3 DNA is TGTGCCAGCAGCTTAGTAGGCAGATCCCCGGAGACCCAGTACTTC.